The 19 T cell receptor beta chains reported below all come from one sample, sequenced in a study of CD8+ T cells in alopecia areata. Treatment specified: oral pan-JAK inhibitor, 5-10 mg twice daily. RNA extraction and reverse transcription yielded cDNA as sequencing template. The method was immunoSEQ multiplex PCR; TCRdb's version includes in-frame clones alone and lacks a portion of them. The sample lists some 200,000 clones, 55% to 75% seen once, with more than 5.5% in the top ten. The sequences come from CD4+ T cells sorted from blood, collected at week 24, from a patient treated with tofacitinib. The receptors shown here come from a human donor with alopecia areata.

The genes are TRBV7-2 and TRBJ2-7, with D perhaps TRBD1 (6 bases). The germline V gene encodes CDR1 SGHTA and CDR2 FQGNSA. The CDR3 is 16 amino acids. Deletions cut 4 bases from V and 0 bases from J, with 16 bases between. The CDR3 loop is CASSSSGQYRSYEQYF. The CDR3 DNA reads TGTGCCAGCAGCTCCAGCGGACAGTACCGCTCCTACGAGCAGTACTTC.

In its sample, this clone was seen once. Sequence at one end of the junction differs from germline and may be a read error. The genes are TRBV4-1 and TRBJ2-5, with a tentative D call TRBD1 (6 bases). The closer fit of TRBJ2-7 to the DNA end suggests the J call may be wrong. The CDR3 has 13 residues. CDR1 MGHRA and CDR2 YSYEKL come from the germline V gene. The CDR3 protein is CASSQYRVYEQYF. The DNA for the CDR3 is TGTGCCAGCAGCCAATACAGGGTTTACGAGCAGTACTTC.

The rearrangement joins TRBV2 to TRBJ1-6; D remains unclear. Germline V gene sequence: CDR1 SNHLY, CDR2 FYNNEI. The CDR3 consists of 14 residues. V was clipped by 1 base and J by 7 bases, with 8 bases between them. CDR3 sequence reads: CASSEGGENSPLHF. CDR3 nucleotides: TGTGCCAGCAGTGAAGGGGGTGAGAATTCACCCCTCCACTTT.

The V gene is TRBV7-2, the J gene TRBJ2-5; the D gene is possibly TRBD2 (6 bases). CDR3 length equals 14 residues. Trimming removed 3 bases at V and 3 bases at J, with 11 bases between. CDR1 and CDR2 from the germline V gene are SGHTA and FQGNSA. CDR3 DNA: TGTGCCAGCAGCTTTTACGGGAGAGAAGAGACCCAGTACTTC. This gives the protein CASSFYGREETQYF.

In its sample, this clone was seen a few times. The chain is built from TRBV29-1 and TRBJ2-5, with 9 bases aligning to TRBD2. The CDR3 contains 14 residues. V was pared by 5 bases and J by 2 bases, with 6 bases of the junction left unmatched. The germline V gene has CDR1 SQVTM and CDR2 ANQGSEA. The CDR3 reads CSVFPSGVQETQYF. CDR3 coding DNA: TGCAGCGTTTTCCCTAGCGGGGTGCAAGAGACCCAGTACTTC. The full variable domain, rest sourced from reference TRBV29-1 and TRBJ2-5, is SAVISQKPSRDICQRGTSLTIQCQVDSQVTMMFWYRQQPGQSLTLIATANQGSEATYESGFVIDKFPISRPNLTFSTLTVSNMSPEDSSIYLCSVFPSGVQETQYFGPGTRLLVL.

J is TRBJ2-5 and V is TRBV7-2; D ambiguous. The CDR3 sequence is 12 residues long. With 5 bases removed from V and 5 bases from J, the gap between germline ends came to 9 bases. The germline CDR1 and CDR2 sequences are SGHTA and FQGNSA. CDR3 in amino acids: CASSKGYETQYF. The CDR3 nucleotides are TGTGCCAGCAGCAAAGGGTATGAGACCCAGTACTTC.

This clone was seen once. The chain recombines TRBV28 with TRBJ1-5; 7 positions agree with TRBD1. The germline CDR1 and CDR2 sequences are MDHEN and SYDVKM. J was trimmed by 7 bases and V by 6 bases; bases with no gene match: 9. The CDR3 covers 14 residues. DNA of the CDR3: TGTGCCAGCAGGCCGACAGGGTCGGGGCAGCCCCAGCATTTT. It yields the protein CASRPTGSGQPQHF.

A single count supports this clone. This chain connects TRBV4-1 to TRBJ2-5, with 12 positions matching TRBD2. V lost 2 bases to trimming and J lost 7 bases; unmatched junction nucleotides: 11. The CDR3 spans 17 residues. Germline loops: CDR1 MGHRA, CDR2 YSYEKL. For the CDR3, the DNA is TGCGCCAGCAGCCAACCACGACTAGCGGGGGAAAGGCGGACCCAGTACTTC. It specifies CASSQPRLAGERRTQYF.

This clone has only a few counts. This chain joins TRBV10-3 and TRBJ2-1; D gene ambiguous. V was pared by 6 bases and J by 13 bases, with 13 bases between. CDR3 size: 11 residues. CDR1 and CDR2 (germline): ENHRY, SYGVKD. Here the CDR3 DNA reads TGTGCCATCAGCTCGGGCCACGGACAGTTCTTC. Its protein is CAISSGHGQFF.

For this clone: The sample contains more than one DNA sequence encoding this CDR3. V is TRBV29-1 and J is TRBJ1-4; perhaps TRBD1 as D (5 bases). CDR1 and CDR2 from the germline V gene are SQVTM and ANQGSEA. V dropped 3 bases and J dropped 7 bases, with 12 bases sitting between them. The CDR3 totals 13 residues. For the CDR3, the DNA is TGCAGCGTTGACGGGGGGGTTGGTGAAAAACTGTTTTTT. Its protein is CSVDGGVGEKLFF.

The V call is TRBV9, the J call TRBJ2-2, with 7 positions matching TRBD2. There are 13 residues in the CDR3. Germline V lookup: CDR1 SGDLS, CDR2 YYNGEE. Unmatched junction bases numbered 1, after V lost 2 bases and J lost 6 bases. CDR3 loop: CASSVSGSGELFF. The CDR3 DNA reads TGTGCCAGCAGCGTTAGCGGGTCCGGGGAGCTGTTTTTT. Together with reference TRBV9 and TRBJ2-2, the CDR3 gives the full variable domain: DSGVTQTPKHLITATGQRVTLRCSPRSGDLSVYWYQQSLDQGLQFLIQYYNGEERAKGNILERFSAQQFPDLHSELNLSSLELGDSALYFCASSVSGSGELFFGEGSRLTVL.

In this sample, this clone turned up a few times. Here the CDR3 reads CASSVERRQGGNTIYF. The CDR3 nucleotides read TGTGCCAGCAGCGTAGAGCGTCGTCAGGGCGGAAACACCATATATTTT. The chain carries TRBV9 and TRBJ1-3, with D perhaps TRBD1 (5 bases). Per germline, CDR1 SGDLS and CDR2 YYNGEE. CDR3 length: 16 amino acids. V was cut by 0 bases and J by 4 bases, with 14 bases left in between.

The rearrangement uses TRBV7-7 and TRBJ2-5; D is ambiguous. Trimming cost V 3 bases and J 0 bases, with 5 bases left between them. There are 13 residues in the CDR3. Germline-derived CDR1 and CDR2 are SSHAT and FNYEAQ (reference sequence). CDR3: CASSLQYQETQYF. CDR3 coding DNA: TGTGCCAGCAGCTTGCAGTACCAAGAGACCCAGTACTTC.

The rearrangement links TRBV9 to TRBJ2-1; D gene ambiguous. From germline, CDR1 is SGDLS and CDR2 YYNGEE. V was cut by 0 bases and J by 3 bases, with 13 bases left in between. The CDR3 runs 16 residues. Written as DNA, the CDR3 is TGTGCCAGCAGCGTAGATTCAGCGTACAACTACAATGAGCAGTTCTTC. This codes for CASSVDSAYNYNEQFF.

This clone has only a few counts. The genes are TRBV7-8 and TRBJ1-2; 7 bases agree with TRBD1. Trimming at V came to 5 bases and at J to 4 bases, leaving 7 bases not matched to a gene. The CDR3 is 14 residues long. In germline, CDR1 is SGHVS, CDR2 FQNEAQ. In DNA, the CDR3 is TGTGCCAGCAGCCCGGGGGACAGACCCTATGGCTACACCTTC. It is translated as CASSPGDRPYGYTF.

This clone came up a few times. The chain combines TRBV18 with TRBJ1-6; tentative D call: TRBD1 (5 bases). CDR3 length equals 17 residues. Germline V gives CDR1 KGHSH, CDR2 LQKENI. Trimming took off 2 bases at V and 0 bases at J, with 11 bases between the two ends. The CDR3: CASSPDDRSSYNSPLHF. The DNA for the CDR3 is TGTGCCAGCTCACCAGACGACAGAAGCTCCTATAATTCACCCCTCCACTTT.

This chain joins TRBV19 and TRBJ2-7; 8 bases agree with TRBD1. The germline gives CDR1 LNHDA, CDR2 SQIVND (reference sequence). The CDR3 sequence is 15 residues long. J gave up 7 bases and V 4 bases, and 12 bases lay outside the gene matches. Written as DNA, the CDR3 is TGTGCCAGTAGTACGGGACAGGCGATAATGCGGGAGCAGTACTTC. Its translation is CASSTGQAIMREQYF.

J is TRBJ1-2 and V is TRBV6-5, with 7 bases that match TRBD1. This CDR3 has 13 amino acids. CDR1 is MNHEY, CDR2 SVGAGI, per germline. V shed 5 bases and J 4 bases; nucleotides not matched to a gene: 4. Here the CDR3 reads CASSTRQGYGYTF. The CDR3 nucleotides are TGTGCCAGCAGTACGCGACAGGGCTATGGCTACACCTTC.

The chain uses TRBV6-1 and TRBJ2-7; 8 bases fit TRBD1. Germline values: CDR1 MNHNS, CDR2 SASEGT. V was pared by 1 base and J by 2 bases, with 4 bases of the junction left unmatched. This CDR3 has 15 residues. In DNA form, the CDR3 reads TGTGCCAGCAGTGAAGGGACAGGGACCGCCTACGAGCAGTACTTC. Protein: CASSEGTGTAYEQYF.